This T cell receptor (beta chain) emerged from a study of T-cell memory formation after mild COVID-19. Study-level points and caveats: Contracting CD4+ clones lay largely in CM and EM, with CD8+ ones residing in EMRA.

With respect to this clonotype: Its antigen remains unidentified.

TCRdb passed the 5' RACE reads through MiXCR, listing each CDR3 protein once. The sample has 150,000 or so distinct CDR3 sequences, about 14% seen once. V gave up 3 bases and J gave up 3 bases, with 5 bases separating them. This CDR3 comprises 12 residues. The J gene is TRBJ1-2, the V gene TRBV12-3 or TRBV12-4, with D unresolved. Sequencing used PBMCs or a T cell subset sorted from them (not recorded which). The sequence came from an adult woman who had mild COVID-19 (a few samples of this study predate the infection). Cell type and time point are not known. The CDR3 loop reads CASSFIDYGYTF. The CDR3 DNA reads as TGTGCCAGCAGTTTCATTGACTATGGCTACACCTTC.